This is a list of T cell receptor beta chains from one sample in a study of blood T cell repertoires in COVID-19. Measured with immunoSEQ multiplex PCR; TCRdb has only the in-frame clones, and not every one. This sample has about 90,000 clones, with about 80% found just once. The sample taken for sequencing was peripheral blood. The receptors were sampled from a man in his 70s with acute or convalescent COVID-19. The CDR3 runs from the conserved cysteine through the conserved F or W. Each record gives: CDR3 DNA, CDR3 protein, V gene, D gene, clone size, J gene. The D gene is left open where the match is weak. Some rows have no size entry. The others give once, few or many, or a class for an expanded clone.

cdr3_nt: TGTGCCAGCAGCGTAGAAGGGCGGCGGGGTGGCTACACCTTC; cdr3_aa: CASSVEGRRGGYTF; v_call: TRBV9; d_call: NA; clone_size: NA; j_call: TRBJ1-2
cdr3_nt: TGTGCCAGCACCCCTGGGGAGGGGGTGAGGGGACCCAAAAACATTCAGTACTTC; cdr3_aa: CASTPGEGVRGPKNIQYF; v_call: TRBV2; d_call: NA; clone_size: NA; j_call: TRBJ2-4
cdr3_nt: TGCGCCAGCAGCCAAGATTCGGGGAGCTCCTATAATTCACCCCTCCACTTT; cdr3_aa: CASSQDSGSSYNSPLHF; v_call: TRBV4-1; d_call: NA; clone_size: NA; j_call: TRBJ1-6
cdr3_nt: TGTGCCAGCAGCGCCTCAGGGTCCGGGGCCAACGTCCTGACTTTC; cdr3_aa: CASSASGSGANVLTF; v_call: TRBV9; d_call: NA; clone_size: NA; j_call: TRBJ2-6
cdr3_nt: TGTGCCTGGGGGAGGGGGATACTCTATGGCTACACCTTC; cdr3_aa: CAWGRGILYGYTF; v_call: TRBV30; d_call: NA; clone_size: NA; j_call: TRBJ1-2
cdr3_nt: TGTGCCAGCAGTCGGTCTCCTAACACTGAAGCTTTCTTT; cdr3_aa: CASSRSPNTEAFF; v_call: TRBV6-5; d_call: NA; clone_size: NA; j_call: TRBJ1-1
cdr3_nt: TGTGCCAGCAGTGAAGCAGGGGGGACAGAAAAAAACATTCAGTACTTC; cdr3_aa: CASSEAGGTEKNIQYF; v_call: TRBV6-1; d_call: NA; clone_size: once; j_call: TRBJ2-4
cdr3_nt: TGTGCCACCAGTGTCGAGGGGGCCGGGGACACCGGGGAGCTGTTTTTT; cdr3_aa: CATSVEGAGDTGELFF; v_call: TRBV24-1; d_call: TRBD1; clone_size: NA; j_call: TRBJ2-2
cdr3_nt: TGTGCCAGCAGCTTAGAGACTCCCCCTTCACCCCTCCACTTT; cdr3_aa: CASSLETPPSPLHF; v_call: TRBV11-2; d_call: NA; clone_size: NA; j_call: TRBJ1-6
cdr3_nt: TGTGCCAGCAGTTTCCCCAACGGACTGTCGGACTTT; cdr3_aa: CASSFPNGLSDF; v_call: TRBV12-3/TRBV12-4; d_call: NA; clone_size: few; j_call: TRBJ1-1
cdr3_nt: TGTGCCAGCAGCGTAGGGGGGACAGTAAGCTCTGGAAACACCATATATTTT; cdr3_aa: CASSVGGTVSSGNTIYF; v_call: TRBV9; d_call: TRBD1; clone_size: NA; j_call: TRBJ1-3